The 9 T cell receptor beta chains listed next were all sequenced from one sample in a study of technical replicates of blood from several donors. Data came from immunoSEQ multiplex PCR; TCRdb stores just in-frame clones and leaves some out. The data show 65,000 to 90,000 clones, 80% to 90% seen once. Sequencing was carried out using PBMCs. These receptors were obtained from a human donor in good health. Some clones in this sample may be carry-over from other donors' samples.

The CDR3 DNA reads as TGCGCCAGCAGCCACCCCCCTAGCGGGAACTACGAGCAGTACTTC. Protein: CASSHPPSGNYEQYF. The chain uses TRBV4-1 and TRBJ2-7; 9 nucleotides line up with TRBD2. The CDR3 length is 15 residues. Germline values: CDR1 MGHRA, CDR2 YSYEKL. The ends lost 3 bases at V and 3 bases at J; junction bases unmatched: 6.

This clone showed up just a few times. V usage is TRBV7-3 and J usage is TRBJ1-6; D unresolved. The germline CDR1 and CDR2 sequences are SGHTA and FQGTGA. The CDR3 has 13 residues. Trimming shortened V by 2 bases and J by 7 bases, and 6 bases separated the two germline ends. The CDR3 region has the DNA TGTGCCAGCAGCTTACTGAGGAATTCACCCCTCCACTTT. It specifies CASSLLRNSPLHF. The complete variable domain, with remaining parts taken from reference TRBV7-3 and TRBJ1-6, reads GAGVSQTPSNKVTEKGKYVELRCDPISGHTALYWYRQSLGQGPEFLIYFQGTGAADDSGLPNDRFFAVRPEGSVSTLKIQRTERGDSAVYLCASSLLRNSPLHFGNGTRLTVT.

The chain combines TRBV7-2 with TRBJ2-7; D is possibly TRBD2 (6 bases). Germline CDR1 SGHTA, CDR2 FQGNSA. This CDR3 has 15 residues. V dropped 5 bases and J dropped 2 bases, with 16 bases sitting between them. This CDR3 is CASSVGLSNTYEQYF. For the CDR3, the DNA is TGTGCCAGCAGCGTCGGACTATCTAACACCTACGAGCAGTACTTC.

The chain has TRBV19 and TRBJ1-1, with a tentative D call TRBD1 (6 bases). Germline CDR1 is LNHDA and CDR2 is SQIVND (reference sequence). The length of the CDR3 is 17 residues. V lost 2 bases to trimming and J lost 1 base, with 17 bases between them. As DNA, the CDR3 is TGTGCCAGTAGTATACTGTTCGGCAGGGGAGAGAACACTGAAGCTTTCTTT. Protein sequence: CASSILFGRGENTEAFF.

The chain uses TRBV7-2 and TRBJ2-5; 9 nucleotides align to TRBD1. CDR3 size: 15 residues. Germline-derived CDR1 and CDR2 are SGHTA and FQGNSA. V gave up 1 base and J gave up 7 bases; unmatched junction bases: 7. The chain's CDR3 is CASSLGGQGRATQYF. The CDR3 DNA follows: TGTGCCAGCAGCTTAGGGGGACAGGGTAGGGCGACCCAGTACTTC.

The chain employs TRBV7-9 and TRBJ1-4, with 7 positions matching TRBD1. Per the germline V gene, CDR1 is SEHNR and CDR2 is FQNEAQ (reference sequence). CDR3 size: 16 residues. After removal of 5 bases from V and 4 bases from J, the junction contained 10 bases not matched to a gene. CDR3 bases: TGTGCCAGCAGCCCGGGACAGAGTAACTATAATGAAAAACTGTTTTTT. As protein: CASSPGQSNYNEKLFF.

The gene calls are TRBV10-3 and TRBJ2-3, with D tentatively TRBD1 (6 bases). Trimming took off 9 bases at V and 3 bases at J, with 7 bases between the two ends. Germline V gene data show CDR1 as ENHRY and CDR2 as SYGVKD. CDR3 length equals 11 residues. This CDR3 is CAIGQTDTQYF. In DNA, the CDR3 is TGTGCCATAGGACAGACAGATACGCAGTATTTT.

The V gene is TRBV11-3, the J gene TRBJ2-5, with TRBD1 identical over 8 bases. Germline values: CDR1 SGHNT, CDR2 YENEEA. This CDR3 has 15 residues. V trimming: 3 bases; J trimming: 5 bases; junction bases outside the gene matches: 8. In nucleotides, the CDR3 is TGTGCCAGCAGCTTGGGACAGGCGGGGAGGGAGACCCAGTACTTC. Its translation is CASSLGQAGRETQYF.

The rearrangement uses TRBV10-3 and TRBJ2-3; D may be TRBD2 (5 bases). CDR1 is ENHRY and CDR2 is SYGVKD in the germline V gene. The CDR3 has 14 amino acids. V was pared by 2 bases and J by 2 bases, with 8 bases between. As DNA, the CDR3 is TGTGCCATCAGTGAGGAGACTATCACAGATACGCAGTATTTT. It encodes CAISEETITDTQYF.